This TCR beta chain was recovered during a study of CD8 T cells in ankylosing spondylitis. Study observations and caveats: The clones that were linked to disease were reported to be significantly enriched in matched synovial fluid samples from ankylosing spondylitis patients. A TCR beta motif of about eight highly homologous variants appeared characteristic of ankylosing spondylitis blood. A CD8+ phenotype characterized the disease-linked clones, which were relatively rare in peripheral blood.

This clonotype was counted only a few times. Its antigen is unidentified. Germline V gene lookup returns CDR1 LGHDT and CDR2 YNNKEL (reference sequence). Trimming at V came to 2 bases and at J to 4 bases, leaving 4 bases not matched to a gene. This CDR3 comprises 15 residues. Libraries of TCR beta came from quantitative 5'-RACE with molecular barcodes. Using its own MiXCR run on the 5' RACE reads, TCRdb lists one record per CDR3 protein. The top ten clones hold about 42% of a sample with a few hundred thousand distinct CDR3 sequences, 15% to 20% of them seen once. Specimen: blood, either unsorted or a sorted T cell fraction (not recorded which). V is TRBV3-1 and J is TRBJ2-2; 7 bases align to TRBD1. This clonotype originated in a male donor with ankylosing spondylitis. CDR3 sequence reads: CASSQRGQVTGELFF. The CDR3 nucleotides are TGTGCCAGCAGCCAACGAGGACAGGTCACCGGGGAGCTGTTTTTT.